The following is a T cell receptor beta chain sequence with its context. What it binds is unknown. The data were obtained in a study of response to subunit inactivated influenza vaccine. Trimming left V 8 bases short and J 3 bases short, with 8 bases between. This CDR3 region has 11 residues. CDR1 is SNHLY and CDR2 is FYNNEI in the germline V gene. Study-wide findings and caveats: Authors suggested each seasonal flu vaccination may recruit only limited numbers of new T cells.

Using its own MiXCR run on the RT-PCR reads, TCRdb lists one record per CDR3 protein. The top ten clones hold approximately 10% of a sample with about 780,000 distinct CDR3 sequences, around 18% of them seen once. Sequenced material: PBMCs from blood, taken approximately 5 days after vaccination. The TCR comes from a man aged 45-60 years who received an inactivated influenza vaccine. J is TRBJ2-7 and V is TRBV2, with D uncertain. The CDR3 DNA reads TGTGCCAGCGATATGATCTACGAGCAGTACTTC. Translating it yields CASDMIYEQYF. The full variable domain, with the rest looked up from reference TRBV2 and TRBJ2-7, is EPEVTQTPSHQVTQMGQEVILRCVPISNHLYFYWYRQILGQKVEFLVSFYNNEISEKSEIFDDQFSVERPDGSNFTLKIRSTKLEDSAMYFCASDMIYEQYFGPGTRLTVT.